Detailed here is one TCR beta chain. No antigen is known for it. Base-call qualities are not available, and no considerably larger clone is one nucleotide away. This sample was taken from a study of blood T cell repertoires in COVID-19 (dated by TCRdb to the early 2020s). General notes on the study: The collaborator samples originated in the United States, Italy and Spain and spanned the acute and convalescent phases of COVID-19. The prospective study material was composed of cDNA or gDNA derived from T cells, B-cell-depleted T cells, or PBMCs. Deeply sampled blood TCRbeta repertoires from subjects exposed to, actively infected with, or recovered from COVID-19 were included in the dataset. A freely available public database, intended as a resource for researchers studying the immune response to SARS-CoV-2, is where the repertoires were released. Samples were obtained from the ongoing ImmuneRACE study (first 160 participants) and from over a thousand subjects provided by 6 global collaborators. A de-identified subject ID, COVID-19 status, age in years and sex were almost always included in the sample metadata. Where available, HLA class I and class II types were obtained from metadata supplied by the sample provider rather than from assay-based typing.

What the authors observed across the whole study: How much clinical and demographic metadata was included differed by source and by participant, and the metadata was provided uncurated.

Enrolling through a virtual design, the prospective study's participants ranged in age from roughly 18 to 90 years and lived across 24 United States geographic areas. In the prospective study, participants were assigned to cohorts based on the clinical history participants reported in a screening survey and a study questionnaire. ImmuneRACE Cohort 3 recovered participants were defined by two consecutive negative NP/OP PCR tests, healthcare professional clearance, or symptom resolution. In the prospective study, mobile phlebotomists collected whole blood, serum and a nasopharyngeal or oropharyngeal swab from each participant. Additional blood draws and questionnaires over a 2-month period could optionally be provided by prospective study participants. Blood samples from the prospective study were shipped frozen or at room temperature prior to DNA extraction. TCRbeta CDR3 regions were amplified from genomic DNA by means of the immunoSEQ Assay, a bias-controlled multiplex PCR. Concerning the study's data processing: Nucleated cell counts per sample were estimated from amplification of reference gene primers within the assay. Sequence reads were collapsed and filtered to measure the absolute abundance of every unique TCRbeta CDR3 rearrangement. For each sample, productive Simpson clonality was calculated by taking the square root of Simpson's diversity index across productive rearrangements. TCRdb provides this immuneACCESS table in a form limited to in-frame rearrangements. Some clones are lacking; in checked studies, under half of them reflect an unresolved V gene, and why the rest are absent is not known. The DNA gave D and trimming, while V, J and clone size come from that table. The sample table contains some 300,000 clones; only one count was recorded for more than 75% of them. The ten largest clonotypes hold about 4.6% of the sample.

CDR1 and CDR2, looked up from the germline V gene (reference sequence), are MNHEY and SMNVEV. From the cysteine through the phenylalanine, the CDR3 covers 15 amino acids. Solely the CDR3 DNA is kept, with 45 bases framed from the first base. At the junction V is shortened by 0 bases and J by 8 bases, with 14 bases in between. Input material: PBMCs or T cells enriched from blood (not recorded which). The source of this sequence is a man aged 25 to 45 who had recovered from COVID-19. The sequence is built from TRBV27 and TRBJ2-1; the D gene is unclear. The CDR3: CASSLSRHETDEQFF. The DNA reads TGTGCCAGCAGTTTATCGAGGCACGAGACGGATGAGCAGTTCTTC.